Each of the 4 T cell receptor beta chains below was sequenced from the same sample in a study of OX40 agonist ivuxolimab in advanced cancers. Clones were sequenced by immunoSEQ multiplex PCR, and TCRdb holds only the in-frame ones, with some missing. In the table there are over 90,000 clones, 70% to 90% of which are singletons. Source: CD4+ or CD8+ T cells sorted from blood, taken in a trial of the OX40 agonist ivuxolimab. The receptors shown here come from an adult with an advanced solid tumor such as melanoma, head and neck, liver or kidney cancer.

This rearrangement joins TRBV2 to TRBJ1-6, with D unclear. Germline CDR1 reads SNHLY; CDR2 reads FYNNEI. The ends were cut back, 7 bases at V and 7 bases at J, with 11 bases in the middle. The CDR3 extends over 13 amino acids. The CDR3 nucleotides are TGTGCCAGCAACGGGGAAATGAATTCACCCCTCCACTTT. Encoded protein: CASNGEMNSPLHF.

The J gene is TRBJ2-7, the V gene TRBV6-6; possible D gene TRBD2, 5 bases. The CDR3 has 14 residues. With 11 bases removed from V and 0 bases from J, the gap between germline ends came to 17 bases. Per the germline V gene, CDR1 is MNHNY and CDR2 is SVGAGI (reference sequence). The CDR3 DNA sequence: TGTGCCGCTTCGGGGAAAACGAGCTCCTACGAGCAGTACTTC. This sequence encodes CAASGKTSSYEQYF.

This clone has only one observation. The genes are TRBV7-2 and TRBJ2-2; D ambiguous. The CDR3 length is 13 residues. Between the trimmed V and J ends, which lost 4 bases and 6 bases, there was a span of 9 bases. Germline V gene data show CDR1 as SGHTA and CDR2 as FQGNSA. This CDR3 reads CASSWTSAGELFF. CDR3 nucleotides: TGTGCCAGCAGCTGGACCTCCGCCGGGGAGCTGTTTTTT.

V and J are TRBV6-1 and TRBJ2-7; D is possibly TRBD2 (5 bases). Germline-derived CDR1 and CDR2 are MNHNS and SASEGT. Trimming took off 6 bases at V and 3 bases at J, with 6 bases between the two ends. CDR3 length: 11 residues. CDR3 region: CASSTSYEQYF. The CDR3 bases are TGTGCCAGCAGCACTAGCTACGAGCAGTACTTC.